Given below is one T cell receptor (beta chain) in context. As yet, its antigen is unknown. The sample belongs to a study of blood T cells in healthy people across ages. Background on the study: About one barcoded beta molecule was captured per two T cells (by template switching). Study-wide points: Among T cells, TCR beta diversity per million cells dropped roughly linearly as age rose.

Next came a second PCR, run for about 6 to 12 cycles, which used a sample-barcoded 5' primer along with a J-beta primer mix. Via MiXCR, TCRdb re-called the 5' RACE reads, giving one row per CDR3 protein. The sample lists around 1,500,000 distinct CDR3 sequences; approximately 40% were seen once. V shed 5 bases and J 6 bases; nucleotides not matched to a gene: 4. Germline values: CDR1 SNHLY, CDR2 FYNNEI. The CDR3 runs 12 residues. The chain joins TRBV2 to TRBJ2-7; 7 bases agree with TRBD1. The clonotype originates from a woman in her late teens or twenties in good health. Sample: blood. CDR3 sequence (DNA): TGTGCCAGCAGTCTGGGACAGATCGAGCAGTACTTC. Translation: CASSLGQIEQYF.